A selection of T cell receptor beta chains follows, all from one sample in a study of cytomegalovirus exposure and HLA in healthy donors. This table comes from immunoSEQ multiplex PCR, and its TCRdb copy is limited to in-frame clones, with some not included. The data hold 95,000 to 150,000 clones, with around three quarters observed a single time. Sample: PBMCs. These receptors all stem from a female donor in good health and CMV-seronegative. The CDR3 runs from the conserved cysteine through the conserved F or W. The order of the fields is J gene, D gene, V gene, clone size, CDR3 DNA, CDR3 protein. D genes are given only for firm matches. Clone size appears in some rows only: once, few, many, or a class for an expanded clone.

>TRBJ2-7|TRBD1|TRBV11-1|NA
TGTGCCAGCAGCACCCAGGACAGGGCCTACGAGCAGTACTTC
CASSTQDRAYEQYF
>TRBJ1-2|NA|TRBV21-1|few
TGTGCCAGCAGCCTCCAAGGGACAGGGTACGGTGGCTACACCTTC
CASSLQGTGYGGYTF
>TRBJ2-7|NA|TRBV23-1|NA
TGCGCCAGCAGTCAATTTTGTCCAGGAATCAACCCTACCTCCTACGAGCAGTACTTC
CASSQFCPGINPTSYEQYF
>TRBJ2-5|TRBD2|TRBV6-5|NA
TGTGCCAGCACCCGGACTAGCGGGAGTCAAGAGACCCAGTACTTC
CASTRTSGSQETQYF
>TRBJ1-6|NA|TRBV19|NA
TGTGCCAGTAGTGACAGGCCCCGAATTTATAATTCACCCCTCCACTTT
CASSDRPRIYNSPLHF
>TRBJ1-1|NA|TRBV28|few
TGTGCCAGCAGACTCAGACAGGTGAACACTGAAGCTTTCTTT
CASRLRQVNTEAFF
>TRBJ1-2|NA|TRBV7-9|NA
TGTGCCAGCAGCCCCTTAGCAGGGAACTATGGCTACACCTTC
CASSPLAGNYGYTF
>TRBJ2-3|TRBD2|TRBV5-7|few
TGTGCCAGCAGCTTTCGGCTAGCGGGGGACTGGAGGGGCACAGATACGCAGTATTTT
CASSFRLAGDWRGTDTQYF
>TRBJ2-7|TRBD2|TRBV6-6|few
TGTGCCAGCAGCCAACCGACTAGCGGGGGTTACGAGCAGTACTTC
CASSQPTSGGYEQYF
>TRBJ2-5|TRBD2|TRBV5-6|NA
TGTGCCAGCAGCTCCCCCACTAGCGGGGGGGCGAGGACCCAGTACTTC
CASSSPTSGGARTQYF
>TRBJ2-3|TRBD2|TRBV2|NA
TGTGCCAGCAGGGTGAGGGGGTGGCCTTTAGCGGGGGCAGAGACAGATACGCAGTATTTT
CASRVRGWPLAGAETDTQYF
>TRBJ1-1|TRBD1|TRBV14|NA
TGTGCCAGCAGCTACGACAGGGGGATAACTGAAGCTTTCTTT
CASSYDRGITEAFF
>TRBJ1-6|TRBD1|TRBV19|few
TGTGCCAGTAGTTTGACAGGGGAGGTTTCACCCCTCCACTTT
CASSLTGEVSPLHF
>TRBJ2-5|NA|TRBV20-1|NA
TGCAGTCCCCGCGCTACCCAGACCCAGTACTTC
CSPRATQTQYF
>TRBJ2-4|TRBD1|TRBV2|NA
TGTGCCAGAGAGACAACAGGGGGCGTCCAAAACATTCAGTACTTC
CARETTGGVQNIQYF
>TRBJ2-7|TRBD2|TRBV27|NA
TGTGCCAGCAGTTTATCGCAGCGGGAGAGGCCCTACGAGCAGTACTTC
CASSLSQRERPYEQYF
>TRBJ1-3|TRBD1|TRBV2|once
TGTGCCAGCAGCGGGGACAGGGGGCTCAACACCATATATTTT
CASSGDRGLNTIYF
>TRBJ1-5|TRBD1|TRBV18|NA
TGTGCCAGCTCACCACTGCCAGGGGGCAAGTTAGGTCAGCCCCAGCATTTT
CASSPLPGGKLGQPQHF
>TRBJ2-7|TRBD1|TRBV7-9|NA
TGTGCCAGCAGCTTAACAGGGGACCCCTTCTACGAGCAGTACTTC
CASSLTGDPFYEQYF
>TRBJ2-1|TRBD2|TRBV7-9|NA
TGTGCCAGCAGCCCCTCGGCCAGACTAGCGGGAGAGGGTGAGTTCTTC
CASSPSARLAGEGEFF
>TRBJ2-1|TRBD2|TRBV30|NA
TGTGCCTGGAGTGGTAGTGCTAGCGGGAGCAATGAGCAGTTCTTC
CAWSGSASGSNEQFF
>TRBJ2-1|TRBD1|TRBV7-9|NA
TGTGCCAGCAGCTTAATGGGGCAGGGGGTCAATGAGCAGTTCTTC
CASSLMGQGVNEQFF
>TRBJ2-2|TRBD1|TRBV27|once
TGTGCCAGCAGGATCGACAGGGGGCTCACCGGGGAGCTGTTTTTT
CASRIDRGLTGELFF
>TRBJ2-7|TRBD1|TRBV28|NA
TGTGCCAGCAGGTCAACAGGGGGCGGGGCCTACGAGCAGTACTTC
CASRSTGGGAYEQYF
>TRBJ2-5|NA|TRBV28|once
TGTGCCAGCAGTCCGGACAGAAAAGAGACCCAGTACTTC
CASSPDRKETQYF
>TRBJ1-2|NA|TRBV28|NA
TGTGCCAGCACCCAATGGGGGGTTAACTATGGCTACACCTTC
CASTQWGVNYGYTF
>TRBJ1-3|NA|TRBV9|once
TGTGCCAGCAGCGTCGGGGGGCACGGAAACACCATATATTTT
CASSVGGHGNTIYF
>TRBJ2-7|TRBD1|TRBV5-4|few
TGTGCCAGCAGCCAGGGACAGGAGACCTACGAGCAGTACTTC
CASSQGQETYEQYF
>TRBJ1-1|NA|TRBV5-4|NA
TGTGCCAGCAGCTTGGTAGGGGAGAACACTGAAGCTTTCTTT
CASSLVGENTEAFF
>TRBJ2-3|NA|TRBV7-9|NA
TGTGCCAGCAGCTTAGTGGTTCCGTCGGGAGATACGCAGTATTTT
CASSLVVPSGDTQYF
>TRBJ1-1|NA|TRBV11-1|NA
TGTGCCAGCAGCTTGCACAGCCTGAACACTGAAGCTTTCTTT
CASSLHSLNTEAFF
>TRBJ2-7|TRBD1|TRBV5-1|NA
TGCGCCAGCAGCTTTTCAGGGGGCTCCTACGAGCAGTACTTC
CASSFSGGSYEQYF
>TRBJ2-7|NA|TRBV18|NA
TGTGCCAGCTCTCGTCTTGGGCCATACGAGCAGTACTTC
CASSRLGPYEQYF
>TRBJ2-2|NA|TRBV30|NA
TGTGCCTGGAGTCCCCCCGGGACATCATCCATCGGGGAGCTGTTTTTT
CAWSPPGTSSIGELFF
>TRBJ2-7|TRBD1|TRBV5-1|few
TGCGCCAGCAGCCCCGGGACAGATAACCTCTACGAGCAGTACTTC
CASSPGTDNLYEQYF
>TRBJ1-6|TRBD1|TRBV19|NA
TGTGCCTCCGCCCGGGACAGGGGTAATTCACCCCTCCACTTT
CASARDRGNSPLHF
>TRBJ2-1|NA|TRBV9|NA
TGTGCCAGCAGCGTAGCCCGAACCGGGACAATGTACAATGAGCAGTTCTTC
CASSVARTGTMYNEQFF
>TRBJ2-5|NA|TRBV2|NA
TGTGCCAGCAGTGAATTCAGGGCGGAGACCCAGTACTTC
CASSEFRAETQYF
>TRBJ1-3|TRBD1|TRBV9|few
TGTGCCAGCAGCGCCTACAGGGGACACACCATATATTTT
CASSAYRGHTIYF
>TRBJ2-3|TRBD2|TRBV10-1|NA
TGCGCCACCTCCGGGGGGGAATCGGATACGCAGTATTTT
CATSGGESDTQYF
>TRBJ1-5|NA|TRBV14|NA
TGTGCCAGCAGCCAAGACGCGGGACAGCCCCAGCATTTT
CASSQDAGQPQHF
>TRBJ1-3|NA|TRBV6-6|NA
TGTGCCAGCACCCAGAGGAACACCATATATTTT
CASTQRNTIYF
>TRBJ2-2|NA|TRBV7-3|NA
TGTGCCAGCAGCTTCGACTCCACCGGGGAGCTGTTTTTT
CASSFDSTGELFF
>TRBJ1-2|NA|TRBV4-1|NA
TGCGCCAGCAGCCAAGAGGCGGATACGACCTTC
CASSQEADTTF
>TRBJ2-3|NA|TRBV18|NA
TGTGCCAGTGGTCCGGGGTTGGATACGCAGTATTTT
CASGPGLDTQYF
>TRBJ2-1|TRBD2|TRBV6-4|NA
TGTGCCAGCAGTGCCCTGGTGGGACTAGGGCTATTCAATGAGCAGTTCTTC
CASSALVGLGLFNEQFF
>TRBJ2-7|NA|TRBV18|NA
TGTGCCAGCTCCCAGGCGACTATTAGCTACGAGCAGTACTTC
CASSQATISYEQYF
>TRBJ1-1|TRBD1|TRBV7-8|NA
TGTGCCAGCAGCTGGACCGGGACAGACTCCATGAACACTGAAGCTTTCTTT
CASSWTGTDSMNTEAFF
>TRBJ1-1|NA|TRBV5-6|NA
TGTGCCAGCAGCTTGGCCGGGGTCACTGAAGCTTTCTTT
CASSLAGVTEAFF
>TRBJ1-2|NA|TRBV7-9|once
TGTGCCAGCAGCCGGGGGACGGAAAACTATGGCTACACCTTC
CASSRGTENYGYTF
>TRBJ2-3|TRBD2|TRBV7-3|few
TGTGCCAGCAGCATGTTTAGCGGGGGGGGCACAGATACGCAGTATTTT
CASSMFSGGGTDTQYF
>TRBJ1-5|NA|TRBV27|few
TGTGCCAGCAGTTTATCATCCCAGAATCAGCCCCAGCATTTT
CASSLSSQNQPQHF
>TRBJ2-7|NA|TRBV15|once
TGTGCCACCAGCAGCGGGGACGTGGGGGGTCGGGAGCAGTACTTC
CATSSGDVGGREQYF
>TRBJ1-6|NA|TRBV19|once
TGTGCCAGTAGTTCAAGTGGAAGGAGCTCCTATAATTCACCCCTCCACTTT
CASSSSGRSSYNSPLHF
>TRBJ2-7|NA|TRBV5-1|NA
TGCGCCAGCAGCCCCACAGGGTGGGGAACCTACGAGCAGTACTTC
CASSPTGWGTYEQYF
>TRBJ1-1|NA|TRBV5-1|NA
TGCGCCAGCAGCTTGAGAGGCATGAACACTGAAGCTTTCTTT
CASSLRGMNTEAFF
>TRBJ1-4|TRBD1|TRBV18|few
TGTGCCAGCTCACCACGACAGGGGAATGAAAAACTGTTTTTT
CASSPRQGNEKLFF
>TRBJ2-1|TRBD1|TRBV2|NA
TGTGCCAGCTTCAGGACAGGAGTTCATAATGAGCAGTTCTTC
CASFRTGVHNEQFF
>TRBJ1-4|TRBD1|TRBV5-1|NA
TGCGCCAGCAGCCAGACAGGGCTTAATGAAAAACTGTTTTTT
CASSQTGLNEKLFF